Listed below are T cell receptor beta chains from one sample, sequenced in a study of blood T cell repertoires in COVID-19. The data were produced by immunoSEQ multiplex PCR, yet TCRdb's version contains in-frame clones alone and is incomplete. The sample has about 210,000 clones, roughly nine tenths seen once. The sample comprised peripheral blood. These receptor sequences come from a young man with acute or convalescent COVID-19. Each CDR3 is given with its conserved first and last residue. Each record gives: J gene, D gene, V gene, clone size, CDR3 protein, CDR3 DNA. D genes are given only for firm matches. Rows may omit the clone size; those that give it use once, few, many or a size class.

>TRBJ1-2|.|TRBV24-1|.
CATSDLTGNYGYTF
TGTGCCACCAGTGATTTGACAGGGAACTATGGCTACACCTTC
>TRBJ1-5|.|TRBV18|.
CASSPRGDSNQPQHF
TGTGCCAGCTCACCACGGGGCGATAGCAATCAGCCCCAGCATTTT
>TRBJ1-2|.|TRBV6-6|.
CASSLGQQINYGYTF
TGTGCCAGCAGTCTCGGACAGCAAATTAACTATGGCTACACCTTC
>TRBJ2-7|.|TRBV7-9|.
CASSLYGDYEQYF
TGTGCCAGCAGCTTATATGGAGACTACGAGCAGTACTTC
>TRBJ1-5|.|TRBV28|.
CASREGGNQPQHF
TGTGCCAGCAGGGAAGGAGGTAATCAGCCCCAGCATTTT
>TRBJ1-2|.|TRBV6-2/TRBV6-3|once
CASSSLLDTYYGYTF
TGTGCCAGCAGTTCCCTTTTGGACACCTACTATGGCTACACCTTC
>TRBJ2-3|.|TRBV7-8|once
CASSHPRDTQYF
TGTGCCAGCAGCCACCCGCGGGATACGCAGTATTTT
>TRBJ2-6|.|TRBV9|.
CASSPWTVPSSGANVLTF
TGTGCCAGCAGCCCTTGGACAGTTCCCTCCTCTGGGGCCAACGTCCTGACTTTC
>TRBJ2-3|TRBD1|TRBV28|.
CASGRQGSTDTQYF
TGTGCCAGCGGGCGACAGGGTAGCACAGATACGCAGTATTTT
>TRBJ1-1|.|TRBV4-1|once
CASSQLDTLTEAFF
TGCGCCAGCAGCCAGCTGGACACGCTCACTGAAGCTTTCTTT
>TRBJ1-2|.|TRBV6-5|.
CASSYSRTGPYGYTF
TGTGCCAGCAGTTACTCTCGCACAGGGCCCTATGGCTACACCTTC
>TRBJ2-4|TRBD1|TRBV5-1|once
CASSVQGTENIQYF
TGCGCCAGCAGCGTACAGGGGACAGAAAACATTCAGTACTTC
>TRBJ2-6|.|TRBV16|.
CASSPQEAGANVLTF
TGTGCCAGCAGCCCCCAAGAGGCTGGGGCCAACGTCCTGACTTTC
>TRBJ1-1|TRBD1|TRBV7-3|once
CASSEPTGSTTGTEAFF
TGTGCCAGCAGCGAACCGACAGGGTCCACCACGGGCACTGAAGCTTTCTTT
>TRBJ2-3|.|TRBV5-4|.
CASSLVLHLGTDTQYF
TGTGCCAGCAGCTTGGTGCTACATTTGGGCACTGATACGCAGTATTTT
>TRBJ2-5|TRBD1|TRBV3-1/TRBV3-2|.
CASSPGQGKAQYF
TGTGCCAGCAGCCCCGGACAGGGTAAGGCCCAGTACTTC
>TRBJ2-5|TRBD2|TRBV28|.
CASSAGVETQYF
TGTGCCAGCAGTGCGGGAGTGGAGACCCAGTACTTC
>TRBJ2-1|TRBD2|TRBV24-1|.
CATSEPAGGLSNEQFF
TGTGCCACCAGTGAGCCAGCGGGAGGGCTCTCTAATGAGCAGTTCTTC
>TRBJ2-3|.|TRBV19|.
CASSVLVAGTDTQYF
TGTGCCAGTAGTGTCTTGGTAGCTGGCACAGATACGCAGTATTTT
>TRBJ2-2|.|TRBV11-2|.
CASSSGLITGELFF
TGTGCCAGCAGCTCCGGACTCATCACCGGGGAGCTGTTTTTT
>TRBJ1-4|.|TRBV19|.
CASTSQGSGEKLFF
TGTGCCAGTACTTCTCAGGGTTCAGGGGAAAAACTGTTTTTT
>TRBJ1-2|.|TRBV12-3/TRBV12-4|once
CASSLVGSHGYTF
TGTGCCAGCAGTTTAGTAGGGAGTCATGGCTACACCTTC